The 2 T cell receptor beta chains below were found in one sample sequenced in a study of blood T cell repertoires in COVID-19. Generated by immunoSEQ multiplex PCR, the TCRdb table keeps only in-frame clones and is missing some. The sample holds about 200,000 clones; 70% to 90% are singletons and the top ten take 0.85% to 0.95%. The sequenced material came from peripheral blood. These receptors all come from a man aged 60-69 years with COVID-19, enrolled during active disease.

This clone came up once. The genes are TRBV30 and TRBJ2-7; D is possibly TRBD2 (5 bases). V gave up 3 bases and J gave up 3 bases, with 15 bases separating them. CDR3 size: 14 residues. CDR1 GTSNPN and CDR2 SVGIG come from the germline V gene (reference sequence). CDR3 in amino acids: CAWSRPEGNYEQYF. The CDR3, as DNA: TGTGCCTGGAGCCGCCCCGAGGGAAACTACGAGCAGTACTTC.

As for this clone: The same CDR3 arises from other DNA sequences in this sample as well. The J gene is TRBJ1-1, the V gene TRBV7-9; possibly TRBD1 for D (6 bases). V was cut by 8 bases and J by 2 bases, with 15 bases left in between. Germline V gives CDR1 SEHNR, CDR2 FQNEAQ (reference sequence). There are 14 residues in the CDR3. CDR3 amino acids: CASSFGQSNTEAFF. The DNA of the CDR3 is TGTGCCAGCTCGTTTGGACAGTCCAACACTGAAGCTTTCTTT.